This note documents a single TCR beta chain sequence. The sample originates from a study of blood T cell repertoires in COVID-19. Looking at the study overall: Samples representing acute and convalescent COVID-19 were sourced from the United States, Italy and Spain. Nucleic acid was either cDNA or gDNA, and it came from T cells, B-cell-depleted T cells, or PBMCs.

This CDR3 is 17 amino acids long. Trimming removed 6 bases at V and 0 bases at J, with 18 bases between. Germline CDR1 SGHTS, CDR2 YDEGEE. The Seattle site enrolled patients during active infection and followed them longitudinally. As processed by the authors: Amplification with reference gene primers provided the estimates of nucleated cell counts. Libraries were prepared by immunoSEQ multiplex PCR; TCRdb keeps only in-frame clonotypes and omits some of them. That table gives V, J and clone size, and the DNA gave D and trimming. Seen here are over 250,000 clones, over 75% observed once, and the top ten hold roughly 10%.

The rearrangement links TRBV5-8 to TRBJ1-4; D not certain. The receptor comes from a woman aged 70-85 years with COVID-19, enrolled during active disease. The sequenced material came from peripheral blood. The CDR3 is CASTLTVTLTTNEKLFF. CDR3 nucleotides: TGTGCCAGCACCCTGACTGTTACCCTCACAACTAATGAAAAACTGTTTTTT.